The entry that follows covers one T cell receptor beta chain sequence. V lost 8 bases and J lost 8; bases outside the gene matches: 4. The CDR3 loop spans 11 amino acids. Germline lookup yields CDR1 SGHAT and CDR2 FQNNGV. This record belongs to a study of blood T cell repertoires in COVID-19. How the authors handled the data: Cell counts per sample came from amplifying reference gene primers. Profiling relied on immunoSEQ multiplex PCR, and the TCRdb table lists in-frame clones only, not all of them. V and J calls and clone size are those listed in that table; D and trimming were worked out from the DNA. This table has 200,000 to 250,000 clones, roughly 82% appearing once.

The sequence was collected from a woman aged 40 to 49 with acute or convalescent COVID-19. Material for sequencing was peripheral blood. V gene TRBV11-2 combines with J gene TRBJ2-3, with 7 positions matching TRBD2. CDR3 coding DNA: TGTGCCAGCTTGGCGGGGGTTACGCAGTATTTT. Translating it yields CASLAGVTQYF.